Each of the 17 T cell receptor beta chains below was sequenced from the same sample in a study of T cell clonotyping in hematopoietic cell transplantation. Clones were read by immunoSEQ multiplex PCR, and TCRdb kept only the in-frame ones, dropping some. The sample lists 12,000 to 15,000 clones, 86% occurring once. Specimen: PBMCs, collected 100 days after allogeneic stem cell transplant. Receptors originate from a male patient between 45 and 59 years old who had an allogeneic stem cell transplant from an unrelated donor, so T cells may come from the graft donor. Some clones in this sample may be carry-over from other donors' samples.

The rearrangement uses TRBV28 and TRBJ1-3; 12 nucleotides align to TRBD1. CDR1 and CDR2 (germline): MDHEN, SYDVKM. The CDR3 is 18 residues long. V lost 1 base to trimming and J lost 1 base; unmatched junction nucleotides: 5. The DNA of the CDR3 is TGTGCCAGCAGTTTATTGGGACAGGGGGCAATTTCTGGAAACACCATATATTTT. This codes for CASSLLGQGAISGNTIYF.

The chain combines TRBV30 with TRBJ2-5, with 7 bases identical to TRBD2. The germline V gene encodes CDR1 GTSNPN and CDR2 SVGIG (reference sequence). Trimming removed 5 bases from V and 5 bases from J; junction bases left unmatched: 8. CDR3 length: 13 amino acids. The CDR3 region has the DNA TGTGCCTGGGGCCGCGGGGGTGGGGAGACCCAGTACTTC. This encodes CAWGRGGGETQYF.

The chain joins TRBV30 to TRBJ2-4, with D uncertain. CDR1 is GTSNPN and CDR2 is SVGIG in the germline V gene (reference sequence). V was cut by 3 bases and J by 7 bases, with 16 bases left in between. CDR3 length: 14 amino acids. The CDR3 bases are TGTGCCTGGAGCTCTGGGTTAGGACGGAACATTCAGTACTTC. It encodes CAWSSGLGRNIQYF. Full variable domain (outside the CDR3, taken from reference TRBV30 and TRBJ2-4): SQTIHQWPATLVQPVGSPLSLECTVEGTSNPNLYWYRQAAGRGLQLLFYSVGIGQISSEVPQNLSASRPQDRQFILSSKKLLLSDSGFYLCAWSSGLGRNIQYFGAGTRLSVL.

In its sample, this clone was seen once. The genes are TRBV7-6 and TRBJ2-7; maybe TRBD2 (5 bases). CDR3 size: 15 residues. The germline V gene encodes CDR1 SGHVS and CDR2 FNYEAQ. V was cut by 2 bases and J by 5 bases, with 16 bases left in between. The CDR3 sequence: CASSLKASSSHEQYF. CDR3 DNA: TGTGCCAGCAGCTTAAAGGCTAGCTCCAGTCACGAGCAGTACTTC.

The V call is TRBV19, the J call TRBJ1-5; no reliable D call. Per germline, CDR1 LNHDA and CDR2 SQIVND (reference sequence). V was trimmed by 3 bases and J by 4 bases, leaving 16 bases between them. CDR3 length: 16 residues. CDR3 sequence: CASSMWETSRNQPQHF. The DNA for the CDR3 is TGTGCCAGTAGTATGTGGGAAACTTCCAGGAATCAGCCCCAGCATTTT.

CDR3 nucleotide sequence: TGTGCCAGCAGTCGGGGGGGGGCGTGGGTGACTGAAGCTTTCTTT. This translates into CASSRGGAWVTEAFF. V is TRBV13 and J is TRBJ1-1; D may be TRBD1 (6 bases). The germline gives CDR1 PRHDT, CDR2 FYEKMQ (reference sequence). The CDR3 covers 15 residues. V was pared by 6 bases and J by 5 bases, with 19 bases between.

V usage is TRBV27 and J usage is TRBJ1-6, with 7 bases aligning to TRBD1. The CDR3 contains 15 residues. Looked up from germline, CDR1 is MNHEY and CDR2 is SMNVEV (reference sequence). After removal of 7 bases from V and 10 bases from J, the junction contained 13 bases not matched to a gene. The CDR3 region is CASTSEGAQGSPLHF. The CDR3, as DNA: TGTGCCAGCACCTCCGAGGGGGCGCAAGGGTCACCCCTCCACTTT.

This clone occurred a few times. The chain joins TRBV2 to TRBJ2-1, with 13 bases matching TRBD2. Germline CDR1 is SNHLY and CDR2 is FYNNEI. V shed 6 bases, J shed 8 bases, and the junction held 4 bases outside the gene matches. The CDR3 totals 14 residues. This CDR3 reads CASRLAGGPYEQFF. CDR3 sequence (DNA): TGTGCCAGCAGACTAGCGGGAGGGCCATATGAGCAGTTCTTC.

The rearrangement uses TRBV19 and TRBJ1-1; perhaps TRBD1 as D (5 bases). This CDR3 comprises 15 residues. Trimming stripped 4 bases from V and 5 bases from J, with 17 bases between. In germline, CDR1 is LNHDA, CDR2 SQIVND (reference sequence). The CDR3 is CASSRVGAVRTEAFF. DNA for the CDR3: TGTGCCAGTAGTAGGGTAGGGGCAGTAAGAACTGAAGCTTTCTTT.

The chain recombines TRBV7-6 with TRBJ1-4, with D possibly being TRBD1 (5 bases). This CDR3 comprises 16 residues. Deletions cut 2 bases from V and 7 bases from J, with 17 bases between. Germline values: CDR1 SGHVS, CDR2 FNYEAQ. The CDR3 here is CASSLTSWGRAEKLFF. The DNA for the CDR3 is TGTGCCAGCAGCTTAACCTCCTGGGGCAGGGCTGAAAAACTGTTTTTT. Variable domain in full (rest from reference TRBV7-6 and TRBJ1-4): GAGVSQSPRYKVTKRGQDVALRCDPISGHVSLYWYRQALGQGPEFLTYFNYEAQQDKSGLPNDRFSAERPEGSISTLTIQRTEQRDSAMYRCASSLTSWGRAEKLFFGSGTQLSVL.

The chain links TRBV7-9 to TRBJ1-5, with 10 nucleotides matching TRBD1. J was trimmed by 3 bases and V by 4 bases; bases with no gene match: 6. This CDR3 contains 16 residues. Germline lookup yields CDR1 SEHNR and CDR2 FQNEAQ (reference sequence). The CDR3 is CASSSGQGEYNQPQHF. DNA of the CDR3: TGTGCCAGCAGCTCTGGACAGGGGGAATACAATCAGCCCCAGCATTTT.

J is TRBJ2-1 and V is TRBV6-5, with D perhaps TRBD1 or TRBD2 (5 bases each). Trimming removed 5 bases from V and 9 bases from J, with 17 bases in between. Per germline, CDR1 MNHEY and CDR2 SVGAGI. The CDR3 consists of 14 residues. As DNA, the CDR3 is TGTGCCAGCAGTCCCACGGGACCCCTGGGTGAGCAGTTCTTC. It encodes CASSPTGPLGEQFF.

V usage is TRBV7-6 and J usage is TRBJ2-6; tentatively, D is TRBD2 (5 bases). There are 15 residues in the CDR3. Germline CDR1 SGHVS, CDR2 FNYEAQ. Trimming shortened V by 2 bases and J by 2 bases, and 7 bases separated the two germline ends. In DNA form, the CDR3 reads TGTGCCAGCAGCTTACTCGGGGCTGGGGCCAACGTCCTGACTTTC. It translates to CASSLLGAGANVLTF.

The chain combines TRBV6-6 with TRBJ1-2; no definite D call. Trimming pared 0 bases from V and 6 bases from J, leaving 14 bases between. The CDR3 is made up of 15 amino acids. Germline loops: CDR1 MNHNY, CDR2 SVGAGI (reference sequence). As DNA, the CDR3 is TGTGCCAGCAGTTACTCAGGAGCCGGGTCGGATGGCTACACCTTC. Translating gives CASSYSGAGSDGYTF.

In this sample, this clone turned up once. The rearrangement joins TRBV6-6 to TRBJ2-2, with TRBD1 identical over 12 bases. Germline CDR1 is MNHNY and CDR2 is SVGAGI (reference sequence). The CDR3 runs to 16 residues. V was pared by 7 bases and J by 6 bases, with 9 bases of the junction left unmatched. The CDR3 loop reads CASTLTGQGAAGELFF. CDR3 in DNA: TGTGCCAGCACCCTTACGGGACAGGGGGCGGCCGGGGAGCTGTTTTTT.

V is TRBV4-2 and J is TRBJ2-3, with a weak D call TRBD2 (5 bases). The V gene's germline CDR1 is LGHNA and CDR2 YNFKEQ. Trimming shortened V by 3 bases and J by 6 bases, and 13 bases separated the two germline ends. This CDR3 spans 14 amino acids. CDR3 nucleotides: TGTGCCAGCAGCCAGGTAGACCGCGGGGATACGCAGTATTTT. It specifies CASSQVDRGDTQYF.

The chain employs TRBV5-6 and TRBJ1-2, with a tentative D call TRBD1 (5 bases). The germline V and J ends were trimmed by 4 bases and 6 bases, with 13 bases remaining between them. In germline, CDR1 is SGHDT, CDR2 YYEEEE. The CDR3 totals 13 residues. DNA of the CDR3: TGTGCCAGCAGCCCCGGGACTGGGGATGGCTACACCTTC. It translates to CASSPGTGDGYTF. Looking up the rest from reference TRBV5-6 and TRBJ1-2 gives the full variable domain: DAGVTQSPTHLIKTRGQQVTLRCSPKSGHDTVSWYQQALGQGPQFIFQYYEEEERQRGNFPDRFSGHQFPNYSSELNVNALLLGDSALYLCASSPGTGDGYTFGSGTRLTVV.